Shown below are 10 T cell receptor beta chains from a single sample sequenced in a study of shared clonotypes between healthy human individuals. The data were produced by immunoSEQ multiplex PCR, yet TCRdb's version contains in-frame clones alone and is incomplete. The sample yields around 750,000 clones, roughly 70% seen once. The sequencing sample was made of memory CD4+ T cells sorted from blood. Subset noted: CD45RA-negative fraction. The receptors stem from a woman in her thirties in good health.

The chain has TRBV27 and TRBJ2-7, with 7 bases lining up with TRBD2. The CDR3 length is 15 residues. Looked up from germline, CDR1 is MNHEY and CDR2 is SMNVEV (reference sequence). V shed 6 bases, J shed 3 bases, and the junction held 11 bases outside the gene matches. This CDR3 is CASSDLAEGIYEQYF. The CDR3 bases are TGTGCCAGCAGCGATCTAGCGGAAGGCATCTACGAGCAGTACTTC.

V is TRBV7-8 and J is TRBJ2-7, with 12 bases aligning to TRBD2. The CDR3 has 15 amino acids. Per germline, CDR1 SGHVS and CDR2 FQNEAQ. J was trimmed by 4 bases and V by 5 bases; bases with no gene match: 6. CDR3 DNA: TGTGCCAGCAGCGCCACGACTAGCGGGAGTTACGAGCAGTACTTC. Its protein product is CASSATTSGSYEQYF. The whole variable domain, remainder taken from reference TRBV7-8 and TRBJ2-7, is GAGVSQSPRYKVAKRGQDVALRCDPISGHVSLFWYQQALGQGPEFLTYFQNEAQLDKSGLPSDRFFAERPEGSVSTLKIQRTQQEDSAVYLCASSATTSGSYEQYFGPGTRLTVT.

This rearrangement joins TRBV7-9 to TRBJ1-2; 9 nucleotides line up with TRBD1. CDR3 size: 16 residues. In germline, CDR1 is SEHNR, CDR2 FQNEAQ (reference sequence). V lost 1 base to trimming and J lost 3 bases; unmatched junction nucleotides: 6. The DNA of the CDR3 is TGTGCCAGCAGCTTAGTCCCACAGGGGGCTTACTATGGCTACACCTTC. Protein sequence: CASSLVPQGAYYGYTF.

This chain uses TRBV19 with TRBJ1-2, with a weak D call TRBD1 (5 bases). The CDR3 is made up of 15 amino acids. V gave up 1 base and J gave up 6 bases, with 15 bases separating them. Germline V gives CDR1 LNHDA, CDR2 SQIVND (reference sequence). For the CDR3, the DNA is TGTGCCAGTAGTATAGTGGGACGGAGAGGAGATGGCTACACCTTC. Translating it yields CASSIVGRRGDGYTF. Supplemented by reference TRBV19 and TRBJ1-2, the full variable domain reads DGGITQSPKYLFRKEGQNVTLSCEQNLNHDAMYWYRQDPGQGLRLIYYSQIVNDFQKGDIAEGYSVSREKKESFPLTVTSAQKNPTAFYLCASSIVGRRGDGYTFGSGTRLTVV.

The chain joins TRBV6-5 to TRBJ1-1; 8 positions agree with TRBD1. V dropped 4 bases and J dropped 8; count of bases not matched to a gene: 6. The CDR3 is 13 residues long. Germline V lookup: CDR1 MNHEY, CDR2 SVGAGI. The CDR3 loop is CASSWNRDREAFF. The CDR3 region has the DNA TGTGCCAGCAGTTGGAACAGGGACAGGGAAGCTTTCTTT.

This chain links TRBV18 with TRBJ2-7; 8 bases match TRBD2. The CDR3 spans 16 residues. The germline gives CDR1 KGHSH, CDR2 LQKENI. Trimming removed 3 bases from V and 0 bases from J; junction bases left unmatched: 7. CDR3 sequence: CASSPRGGGFSYEQYF. Written as DNA, the CDR3 is TGTGCCAGCTCACCCAGGGGCGGGGGGTTCTCCTACGAGCAGTACTTC.

This rearrangement joins TRBV28 to TRBJ1-2; the match to TRBD1 covers 8 bases. This CDR3 is built from 14 residues. V lost 4 bases, J lost 8 bases, and 9 bases stayed unmatched. Germline CDR1 is MDHEN and CDR2 is SYDVKM. The CDR3 nucleotides read TGTGCCAGCAGTTCCCTGGACAGGGTAGGAGGCTACACCTTC. Translation gives CASSSLDRVGGYTF.

This chain connects TRBV18 to TRBJ1-5, with TRBD1 as a possible D gene (6 bases). The V and J ends lost 4 bases and 1 base respectively, with 14 bases between them. In germline, CDR1 is KGHSH, CDR2 LQKENI. This CDR3 has 16 residues. CDR3 amino acids: CASSLTGGASNQPQHF. CDR3 nucleotide sequence: TGTGCCAGCTCACTAACTGGGGGCGCGAGCAATCAGCCCCAGCATTTT. Looking up the rest from reference TRBV18 and TRBJ1-5 gives the full variable domain: NAGVMQNPRHLVRRRGQEARLRCSPMKGHSHVYWYRQLPEEGLKFMVYLQKENIIDESGMPKERFSAEFPKEGPSILRIQQVVRGDSAAYFCASSLTGGASNQPQHFGDGTRLSIL.

A single count supports this clone. The rearrangement links TRBV28 to TRBJ2-2; no definite D call. In germline, CDR1 is MDHEN, CDR2 SYDVKM. Trimming stripped 6 bases from V and 4 bases from J, with 3 bases between. The CDR3 consists of 11 residues. The CDR3 DNA sequence: TGTGCCAGCAGGGGCACCGGGGAGCTGTTTTTT. Amino acid sequence: CASRGTGELFF.

V usage is TRBV10-1 and J usage is TRBJ2-3; weak D call: TRBD2 (6 bases). The V gene's germline CDR1 is WNHNN and CDR2 SYGVQD (reference sequence). The CDR3 length is 15 residues. The ends were cut back, 5 bases at V and 2 bases at J, with 14 bases in the middle. In DNA, the CDR3 is TGCGCCAGCAGTCAACCGGGACTCCTCACAGATACGCAGTATTTT. It is translated as CASSQPGLLTDTQYF.